What follows are 31 T cell receptor beta chains derived from one specimen sequenced in a study of blood T cell repertoires in COVID-19. The data were produced by immunoSEQ multiplex PCR, yet TCRdb's version contains in-frame clones alone and is incomplete. Among fewer than 120,000 clones listed, approximately 90% were seen once. Input material: peripheral blood. All receptors come from a woman aged 45-65 years with acute or convalescent COVID-19.

This chain joins TRBV30 and TRBJ1-2, with TRBD1 identical over 7 bases. CDR1 and CDR2 from the germline V gene are GTSNPN and SVGIG (reference sequence). CDR3 size: 13 residues. The trim removed 5 bases at V and 8 bases at J, leaving 11 bases unmatched. CDR3 sequence reads: CAWDVQGGGGYTF. DNA for the CDR3: TGTGCCTGGGACGTCCAAGGGGGCGGCGGCTACACCTTC.

The genes are TRBV19 and TRBJ1-5; no firm D call. There are 14 residues in the CDR3. Germline CDR1 is LNHDA and CDR2 is SQIVND (reference sequence). Trimming cost V 1 base and J 1 base, with 5 bases left between them. CDR3 sequence: CASSIGVSNQPQHF. The CDR3 nucleotides read TGTGCCAGTAGTATAGGAGTCAGCAATCAGCCCCAGCATTTT. The complete variable domain, with remaining parts taken from reference TRBV19 and TRBJ1-5, reads DGGITQSPKYLFRKEGQNVTLSCEQNLNHDAMYWYRQDPGQGLRLIYYSQIVNDFQKGDIAEGYSVSREKKESFPLTVTSAQKNPTAFYLCASSIGVSNQPQHFGDGTRLSIL.

J is TRBJ2-2 and V is TRBV27, with 10 bases matching TRBD2. V was clipped by 9 bases and J by 4 bases; unmatched bases: 8. This CDR3 spans 15 amino acids. The germline V gene encodes CDR1 MNHEY and CDR2 SMNVEV (reference sequence). Written as DNA, the CDR3 is TGTGCCAGATCGACTAGCGGGCGTTTCACCGGGGAGCTGTTTTTT. This translates into CARSTSGRFTGELFF.

CDR3 DNA: TGTGCCAGCAGTGGGGACAGGATTTATGGCTACACCTTC. Protein product: CASSGDRIYGYTF. The rearrangement uses TRBV28 and TRBJ1-2, with 8 bases that match TRBD1. The CDR3 loop spans 13 amino acids. Germline CDR1 reads MDHEN; CDR2 reads SYDVKM. Trimming removed 5 bases from V and 5 bases from J; junction bases left unmatched: 4.

The J gene is TRBJ1-4, the V gene TRBV5-1, with D possibly matching TRBD1 (6 bases). With 1 base removed from V and 3 bases from J, the gap between germline ends came to 10 bases. This CDR3 region has 15 residues. The germline CDR1 and CDR2 sequences are SGHRS and YFSETQ. The CDR3: CASSLTRGSNEKLFF. The CDR3 nucleotides read TGCGCCAGCAGCTTGACCAGGGGATCTAATGAAAAACTGTTTTTT.

V and J are TRBV18 and TRBJ2-6; 9 positions agree with TRBD1. The CDR3 consists of 17 residues. The V gene end was trimmed by 3 bases and the J gene end by 4 bases; junction bases not matched to a gene: 7. Germline lookup yields CDR1 KGHSH and CDR2 LQKENI. The CDR3 sequence: CASSPYNRGLGANVLTF. The CDR3, as DNA: TGTGCCAGCTCACCGTATAACAGGGGGCTAGGGGCCAACGTCCTGACTTTC.

The gene calls are TRBV13 and TRBJ2-3, with 14 bases matching TRBD2. CDR3 length: 16 amino acids. Germline CDR1 and CDR2: PRHDT and FYEKMQ (reference sequence). V shed 5 bases, J shed 4 bases, and the junction held 5 bases outside the gene matches. CDR3: CASSARTSGRSDTQYF. CDR3 in DNA: TGTGCCAGCAGCGCCCGGACTAGCGGGAGGTCAGATACGCAGTATTTT.

The chain employs TRBV4-2 and TRBJ2-2, with D unclear. This CDR3 is built from 13 residues. V dropped 4 bases and J dropped 3 bases, with 6 bases sitting between them. The germline gives CDR1 LGHNA, CDR2 YNFKEQ. The CDR3: CASSRQYTGELFF. The CDR3 bases are TGTGCCAGCAGCCGTCAGTACACCGGGGAGCTGTTTTTT.

J is TRBJ1-1 and V is TRBV10-1; D is possibly TRBD1 (6 bases). Germline lookup yields CDR1 WNHNN and CDR2 SYGVQD (reference sequence). The V gene lost 6 bases and the J gene lost 1 base, with 9 bases spanning the gap. The CDR3 runs to 13 residues. CDR3 DNA sequence: TGCGCCAGCAGCGTGGACAGGAACACTGAAGCTTTCTTT. Residues: CASSVDRNTEAFF.

The chain couples TRBV15 to TRBJ2-7; D perhaps matches TRBD1 (5 bases). Germline CDR1 reads LNHNV; CDR2 reads YYDKDF (reference sequence). The CDR3 runs to 14 residues. Trimming pared 3 bases from V and 2 bases from J, leaving 11 bases between. CDR3 coding DNA: TGTGCCACCAGCAGTGACAGAGGACCCTACGAGCAGTACTTC. Its protein product is CATSSDRGPYEQYF.

The chain recombines TRBV7-9 with TRBJ2-1; weak D call: TRBD2 (5 bases). Looked up from germline, CDR1 is SEHNR and CDR2 is FQNEAQ (reference sequence). This CDR3 comprises 14 residues. Trimming removed 0 bases at V and 7 bases at J, with 10 bases between. The CDR3 loop reads CASSLALLVNEQFF. The CDR3 nucleotides are TGTGCCAGCAGCTTAGCGTTACTAGTAAATGAGCAGTTCTTC.

The CDR3 DNA follows: TGTGCCAGCAGTGAGCAGACAGGAAGGGGGGAGACCCAGTACTTC. This codes for CASSEQTGRGETQYF. The V gene is TRBV2, the J gene TRBJ2-5; a possible D gene is TRBD1 (6 bases). The V end was cut by 3 bases, the J end by 5 bases, with 16 bases between. The V gene's germline CDR1 is SNHLY and CDR2 FYNNEI. The CDR3 has 15 residues.

The chain combines TRBV27 with TRBJ1-2; TRBD1 is a possible D gene (6 bases). Germline loops: CDR1 MNHEY, CDR2 SMNVEV (reference sequence). The length of the CDR3 is 13 residues. V was pared by 3 bases and J by 8 bases, with 13 bases between. The CDR3 nucleotides are TGTGCCAGCAGTTTGGACAGCCAAGGGGGCTACACCTTC. This gives the protein CASSLDSQGGYTF.

V and J are TRBV5-1 and TRBJ2-1, with a possible D match to TRBD2 (5 bases). V lost 0 bases and J 7 bases, leaving 11 bases between the germline ends. The CDR3 is made up of 14 amino acids. CDR1 is SGHRS and CDR2 is YFSETQ in the germline V gene. The DNA of the CDR3 is TGCGCCAGCAGCTTGGGAGGGCCGGGGAATGAGCAGTTCTTC. Translation gives CASSLGGPGNEQFF.

The genes are TRBV27 and TRBJ2-6; D may be TRBD2 (5 bases). The CDR3 extends over 17 amino acids. Trimming pared 6 bases from V and 3 bases from J, leaving 18 bases between. Germline assignment: CDR1 MNHEY and CDR2 SMNVEV (reference sequence). The CDR3 loop is CASSPTLVGSGANVLTF. CDR3 DNA: TGTGCCAGCAGCCCTACCCTCGTGGGGAGTGGGGCCAACGTCCTGACTTTC.

V gene TRBV5-1 combines with J gene TRBJ2-1; 11 bases align to TRBD2. J lost 7 bases, V lost 5 bases, and 5 bases had no gene match. The germline V gene encodes CDR1 SGHRS and CDR2 YFSETQ. The CDR3 runs 14 residues. The CDR3 DNA reads TGCGCCAGCAGGGGACTAGCGGAGGGGAATGAGCAGTTCTTC. This sequence encodes CASRGLAEGNEQFF.

This chain links TRBV3-1 (or the pseudogene TRBV3-2) with TRBJ1-1; the D gene is possibly TRBD1 (5 bases). V lost 1 base, J lost 1 base, and 7 bases lay in between. The CDR3 is 14 residues long. The V gene's germline CDR1 is LGHDT and CDR2 YNNKEL (reference sequence). The CDR3 reads CASSQAGKNTEAFF. In DNA form, the CDR3 reads TGTGCCAGCAGCCAAGCAGGGAAGAACACTGAAGCTTTCTTT.

The chain employs TRBV6-5 and TRBJ1-5, with 7 bases lining up with TRBD1. This CDR3 region has 15 residues. Per the germline V gene, CDR1 is MNHEY and CDR2 is SVGAGI. Trimming cost V 11 bases and J 0 bases; bases outside gene matches: 10. In nucleotides, the CDR3 is TGTGCCTCCCAAGGGGACAGCTATAGCAATCAGCCCCAGCATTTT. Amino acid sequence: CASQGDSYSNQPQHF.

The chain uses TRBV6-1 and TRBJ2-7; D gene unclear. Germline CDR1 MNHNS, CDR2 SASEGT. The V end was cut by 2 bases, the J end by 6 bases, with 11 bases between. This CDR3 region has 13 residues. The CDR3 sequence: CASSESEVSEQYF. In nucleotides, the CDR3 is TGTGCCAGCAGTGAATCTGAAGTCAGCGAGCAGTACTTC.

The chain is built from TRBV6-4 and TRBJ2-1; 9 bases map to TRBD2. The CDR3 has 22 residues. V was pared by 0 bases and J by 0 bases, with 18 bases of the junction left unmatched. Germline V gene lookup returns CDR1 MRHNA and CDR2 SNTAGT. For the CDR3, the DNA is TGTGCCAGCAGTGACTCTGAAGGCCCGGGAATTAGCGGGAGTTGCTCCTACAATGAGCAGTTCTTC. Translated, it gives CASSDSEGPGISGSCSYNEQFF.

This clone has only one observation. The V gene is TRBV19, the J gene TRBJ2-1; 10 positions agree with TRBD2. CDR3 length: 13 amino acids. Germline CDR1 reads LNHDA; CDR2 reads SQIVND (reference sequence). With 8 bases clipped from V and 9 bases from J, the junction kept 7 bases outside the gene matches. CDR3 nucleotide sequence: TGTGCCAGTGGAGGACTAGCGGCGGGTGAGCAGTTCTTC. This codes for CASGGLAAGEQFF.

The CDR3: CASSQGGQAHEQYF. The CDR3 nucleotides read TGTGCCAGCAGCCAAGGCGGACAGGCCCACGAGCAGTACTTC. The chain links TRBV3-1 (or the pseudogene TRBV3-2) to TRBJ2-7; 7 bases are a match to TRBD1. CDR3 length: 14 amino acids. In germline, CDR1 is LGHDT, CDR2 YNNKEL (reference sequence). The J segment lost 5 bases and the V segment lost 1 base, leaving 5 bases of the junction unmatched.

The chain joins TRBV19 to TRBJ2-5; TRBD1 agrees at 8 bases. The germline gives CDR1 LNHDA, CDR2 SQIVND (reference sequence). The CDR3 totals 17 residues. The V gene end was trimmed by 6 bases and the J gene end by 4 bases; junction bases not matched to a gene: 16. The CDR3 DNA reads TGTGCCAGTAGCTTAAAACCCAGGGGGCTTCTTGGAGAGACCCAGTACTTC. Amino acids: CASSLKPRGLLGETQYF.

CDR3 region: CASSLRRGSAYNSPLHF. The CDR3 DNA reads TGTGCCAGCAGTTTAAGGCGGGGATCGGCCTATAATTCACCCCTCCACTTT. The J gene is TRBJ1-6, the V gene TRBV27; D not certain. The V end lost 2 bases, the J end lost 2 bases, and 13 bases lay between the germline ends. The CDR3 runs to 17 residues. CDR1 is MNHEY and CDR2 is SMNVEV in the germline V gene (reference sequence).

The chain combines TRBV7-6 with TRBJ2-1; 12 positions agree with TRBD2. The length of the CDR3 is 15 residues. Germline lookup yields CDR1 SGHVS and CDR2 FNYEAQ. J was trimmed by 6 bases and V by 1 base; bases with no gene match: 1. The CDR3 DNA reads TGTGCCAGCAGCTTAGAGACTAGCGGGAGCAATGAGCAGTTCTTC. Translation gives CASSLETSGSNEQFF.

The chain combines TRBV5-8 with TRBJ2-1, with 7 bases identical to TRBD2. The V segment lost 1 base and the J segment 7 bases; nucleotides outside the gene matches: 8. CDR3 length: 15 residues. Germline V gives CDR1 SGHTS, CDR2 YDEGEE. The CDR3 is CASSLHLGGPNEQFF. Here the CDR3 DNA reads TGTGCCAGCAGCTTGCATTTGGGAGGGCCGAATGAGCAGTTCTTC.

The genes are TRBV15 and TRBJ2-3; possible D gene TRBD2, 6 bases. V lost 1 base, J lost 3 bases, and 11 bases lay in between. Germline CDR1 is LNHNV and CDR2 is YYDKDF (reference sequence). The CDR3 is made up of 15 amino acids. CDR3 amino acids: CATSRGTGGTDTQYF. The CDR3 nucleotides read TGTGCCACCAGCAGAGGGACCGGGGGAACAGATACGCAGTATTTT.

The J gene is TRBJ2-1, the V gene TRBV5-1; 7 nucleotides line up with TRBD2. With 2 bases clipped from V and 2 bases from J, the junction kept 7 bases outside the gene matches. Germline CDR1 and CDR2: SGHRS and YFSETQ. The CDR3 is 16 residues long. The CDR3 DNA is TGCGCCAGCAGCTTAGCATCCAGCGGGACCTACAATGAGCAGTTCTTC. As protein: CASSLASSGTYNEQFF.

The V and J genes are TRBV21-1 and TRBJ2-1; the table's TRBD2 call for D was not verified on the DNA. TRBV21-1 is reported as a pseudogene. The CDR3 covers 16 residues. CDR3 protein: CASSKEPSVIYNEQFF. CDR3 coding DNA: TGTGCCAGCAGCAAAGAGCCTAGCGTCATCTACAATGAGCAGTTCTTC.

The rearrangement joins TRBV7-9 to TRBJ2-7, with 12 bases lining up with TRBD2. With V trimmed by 6 bases and J by 2 bases, 5 bases remained unmatched. Germline V gives CDR1 SEHNR, CDR2 FQNEAQ (reference sequence). The length of the CDR3 is 15 residues. CDR3 DNA sequence: TGTGCCAGCAGGTCCGGGACTAGCGGGCCCTACGAGCAGTACTTC. Translation: CASRSGTSGPYEQYF.

The chain couples TRBV28 to TRBJ2-3, with 11 bases identical to TRBD2. With 8 bases clipped from V and 12 bases from J, the junction kept 7 bases outside the gene matches. The CDR3 is made up of 12 amino acids. The germline CDR1 and CDR2 sequences are MDHEN and SYDVKM. The chain's CDR3 is CASCVAGGSQYF. CDR3 bases: TGTGCCAGCTGCGTAGCGGGAGGGAGTCAGTATTTT.